This T cell receptor beta chain was sequenced for a study of cytotoxic CD8 clonotypes in ibrutinib-treated CLL. Depths of 1 in 200,000 to 1 in 1 million T cells were the sequencing target. The protocol was immunoSEQ multiplex PCR, while the TCRdb copy is restricted to in-frame clones and leaves out a portion. Here the sample spans nearly 300,000 clones, 70% to 80% being singletons. Concerning this clone: Its cognate antigen is unknown.

General study results and limits: Sustained-remission and progressing patients had different sampling times. Clonality was elevated at ibrutinib response and had returned toward baseline at progression. Patients had baseline clonality above age-matched healthy donors, and this clonality moved with circulating CD8+ T-cell counts.

Germline V gene lookup returns CDR1 MGHRA and CDR2 YSYEKL. This CDR3 has 15 amino acids. The germline V and J ends were trimmed by 3 bases and 3 bases, with 13 bases remaining between them. This material consisted of PBMCs, taken at disease progression, from a patient treated with ibrutinib. This sequence originates from a human donor with chronic lymphocytic leukemia. The rearrangement uses TRBV4-1 and TRBJ2-3; perhaps TRBD1 as D (6 bases). CDR3 sequence (DNA): TGCGCCAGCAGCCAGCCGGACAGTTGGACAGATACGCAGTATTTT. It codes for CASSQPDSWTDTQYF.